The 27 T cell receptor beta chains below were found in one sample sequenced in a study of naive and memory T cell subsets. An oligonucleotide containing a UMI was ligated to the 3' end of TCR cDNA. The SP2 primer and nested alpha and beta constant region primers amplified ligated cDNA in four rounds. TCRdb re-called the 5' RACE reads with MiXCR, one entry per CDR3 protein. The table has more than 50,000 distinct CDR3 sequences, approximately 8% seen once. These receptors were obtained from a female donor in good health.

The rearrangement links TRBV29-1 to TRBJ1-5; D remains ambiguous. CDR3 length: 13 residues. The germline gives CDR1 SQVTM, CDR2 ANQGSEA. Trimming left V 7 bases short and J 0 bases short, with 10 bases between. The CDR3 bases are TGCAGCGATAACGATTATAGCAATCAGCCCCAGCATTTT. As protein: CSDNDYSNQPQHF.

This chain uses TRBV20-1 with TRBJ2-5; the D is unclear. CDR1 and CDR2 from the germline V gene are DFQATT and SNEGSKA (reference sequence). The V and J ends lost 1 base and 5 bases respectively, with 14 bases between them. CDR3 length: 14 amino acids. CDR3 protein: CSARGTDKRETQYF. The CDR3 DNA reads TGCAGTGCTAGAGGAACGGATAAACGGGAGACCCAGTACTTC.

This clonotype was detected a few times. The CDR3 here is CSAAGSSADTDTQYF. The CDR3 DNA is TGCAGTGCAGCGGGGAGCAGCGCTGACACAGATACGCAGTATTTT. The chain is built from TRBV20-1 and TRBJ2-3; 7 nucleotides match TRBD2. The CDR3 loop spans 15 amino acids. Per the germline V gene, CDR1 is DFQATT and CDR2 is SNEGSKA (reference sequence). V was clipped by 6 bases and J by 2 bases; unmatched bases: 11.

At least ten counts were recorded for this clonotype. V and J are TRBV9 and TRBJ2-3; the D gene is possibly TRBD1 (6 bases). Germline lookup yields CDR1 SGDLS and CDR2 YYNGEE. This CDR3 contains 15 residues. The ends were cut back, 3 bases at V and 0 bases at J, with 11 bases in the middle. CDR3 sequence: CASSEETGSTDTQYF. Written as DNA, the CDR3 is TGTGCCAGCAGCGAGGAGACAGGCAGCACAGATACGCAGTATTTT.

This clonotype was detected a few times. The chain joins TRBV20-1 to TRBJ2-1, with D maybe TRBD2 (6 bases). The germline V and J ends were trimmed by 0 bases and 2 bases, with 11 bases remaining between them. This CDR3 has 15 residues. CDR1 is DFQATT and CDR2 is SNEGSKA in the germline V gene (reference sequence). CDR3 sequence: CSARDSGDPYNEQFF. CDR3 nucleotides: TGCAGTGCTAGAGATAGCGGAGATCCCTACAATGAGCAGTTCTTC.

The chain combines TRBV29-1 with TRBJ2-3, with D perhaps TRBD2 (7 bases). From germline, CDR1 is SQVTM and CDR2 ANQGSEA. The CDR3 consists of 16 residues. Trimming cost V 1 base and J 4 bases, with 18 bases left between them. The CDR3: CSVEGGAGAGPDTQYF. In DNA, the CDR3 is TGCAGCGTTGAAGGGGGGGCGGGAGCGGGGCCAGATACGCAGTATTTT.

This clonotype showed up many times. This chain connects TRBV20-1 to TRBJ2-3, with 11 bases lining up with TRBD2. Germline lookup yields CDR1 DFQATT and CDR2 SNEGSKA (reference sequence). With 3 bases clipped from V and 4 bases from J, the junction kept 12 bases outside the gene matches. The CDR3 covers 17 residues. The CDR3 DNA reads as TGCAGTGCTAGGGAGACTAGCGGGGTCTCTCCCCCAGATACGCAGTATTTT. Its translation: CSARETSGVSPPDTQYF.

The chain joins TRBV7-3 to TRBJ2-1; D unresolved. V was pared by 0 bases and J by 4 bases, with 13 bases between. CDR1 is SGHTA, CDR2 FQGTGA, per germline. The CDR3 is 16 residues long. This CDR3 is CASSLTRDLRYNEQFF. The CDR3 nucleotides are TGTGCCAGCAGCTTAACCCGAGACTTACGATACAATGAGCAGTTCTTC.

This clonotype was detected many times. This sequence joins TRBV28 and TRBJ1-5; D is uncertain. V lost 3 bases, J lost 2 bases, and 8 bases lay in between. Germline V gives CDR1 MDHEN, CDR2 SYDVKM. The CDR3 contains 14 residues. CDR3 region: CASSFNQGNQPQHF. The DNA of the CDR3 is TGTGCCAGCAGTTTTAATCAGGGCAATCAGCCCCAGCATTTT.

This clonotype was observed once. A read error is possible here, since a much larger clone lies one base away. The J gene is TRBJ1-4, the V gene TRBV28, with 7 bases that match TRBD1. CDR1 is MDHEN and CDR2 is SYDVKM in the germline V gene. This CDR3 region has 17 residues. The V and J ends lost 5 bases and 9 bases, in that order; junction bases with no gene match: 18. The CDR3 DNA sequence: TGTGCCAGCAGTGCCCACTCCCGACAGGGTTTAAACCAAAAACTGTTTTTT. It translates to CASSAHSRQGLNQKLFF.

In its sample, this clonotype was seen many times. The rearrangement uses TRBV28 and TRBJ1-3; D might be TRBD1 (6 bases). This CDR3 has 15 residues. Germline V gene data show CDR1 as MDHEN and CDR2 as SYDVKM. V was shortened by 8 bases and J by 4 bases, with 18 bases between the two germline ends. The CDR3 sequence: CASLQTGTGGNTIYF. The CDR3 region has the DNA TGTGCCAGCCTCCAAACAGGGACGGGCGGAAACACCATATATTTT.

This clonotype was picked up a small number of times. This chain uses TRBV6-6 with TRBJ1-2; D gene ambiguous. V was clipped by 4 bases and J by 4 bases, with 13 bases between them. CDR1 and CDR2 (germline): MNHNY, SVGAGI (reference sequence). CDR3 length: 14 residues. The CDR3 DNA is TGTGCCAGCAGTTCCTCTGCACAGAGCTATGGCTACACCTTC. The encoded protein is CASSSSAQSYGYTF.

Ten or more counts support this clonotype. The V call is TRBV6-2 or TRBV6-3, the J call TRBJ2-7, with TRBD2 identical over 8 bases. The CDR3 has 17 amino acids. Germline V lookup: CDR1 MNHEY, CDR2 SVGEGT. V lost 4 bases, J lost 0 bases, and 11 bases stayed unmatched. The CDR3 bases are TGTGCCAGCAGTTGGGGTAGCGGGACGACCTCCTCCTACGAGCAGTACTTC. It is translated as CASSWGSGTTSSYEQYF.

This clonotype was seen at least ten times. V and J are TRBV7-2 and TRBJ2-2; TRBD2 matches at 9 bases. Trimming took 1 base from V and 6 from J; bases not matched to a gene: 0. CDR3 size: 14 residues. Germline V CDR1 and CDR2: SGHTA, FQGNSA. This CDR3 is CASSLGLAAGELFF. CDR3 coding DNA: TGTGCCAGCAGCTTAGGACTAGCGGCCGGGGAGCTGTTTTTT.

This clonotype was detected ten times or more. The J gene is TRBJ2-5, the V gene TRBV28; D might be TRBD2 (5 bases). This CDR3 comprises 15 residues. Trimming took off 4 bases at V and 5 bases at J, with 17 bases between the two ends. Per germline, CDR1 MDHEN and CDR2 SYDVKM. DNA of the CDR3: TGTGCCAGCAGTTCCCCAACGGGATGGGGTGAGACCCAGTACTTC. This sequence encodes CASSSPTGWGETQYF.

This clonotype was counted between two and nine times. The J gene is TRBJ2-2, the V gene TRBV12-3 or TRBV12-4; TRBD1 might be the D (6 bases). Trimming shortened V by 6 bases and J by 0 bases, and 11 bases separated the two germline ends. The length of the CDR3 is 15 residues. The CDR3 DNA reads TGTGCCAGCAGCCCCGGGACACCGAACACCGGGGAGCTGTTTTTT. Translation gives CASSPGTPNTGELFF.

The table lists this clonotype with a few counts. The chain uses TRBV28 and TRBJ1-2; perhaps TRBD1 as D (5 bases). Germline CDR1 MDHEN, CDR2 SYDVKM. The CDR3 totals 17 residues. The ends were cut back, 6 bases at V and 4 bases at J, with 24 bases in the middle. CDR3 in DNA: TGTGCCAGCAGCAAAATGCCGGGACGCCGGTCTTTCTATGGCTACACCTTC. This sequence encodes CASSKMPGRRSFYGYTF.

The gene calls are TRBV12-3 or TRBV12-4 and TRBJ2-1; 13 bases fit TRBD2. This CDR3 contains 17 residues. The V gene end was trimmed by 4 bases and the J gene end by 4 bases; junction bases not matched to a gene: 7. This chain's CDR3 is CASSSRLAGGPYNEQFF. In nucleotides, the CDR3 is TGTGCCAGCAGTTCGAGACTAGCGGGGGGTCCTTACAATGAGCAGTTCTTC.

J is TRBJ2-7 and V is TRBV29-1, with 7 bases fitting TRBD1. The V gene's germline CDR1 is SQVTM and CDR2 ANQGSEA. The CDR3 contains 13 residues. Trimming removed 3 bases from V and 5 bases from J; junction bases left unmatched: 7. The CDR3 here is CSVDGTEENEQYF. CDR3 nucleotide sequence: TGCAGCGTTGACGGGACAGAGGAGAACGAGCAGTACTTC.

In this sample, this clonotype turned up many times. CDR3: CASRPGTTHSYNEQFF. In DNA, the CDR3 is TGTGCCAGCAGACCTGGGACAACCCACTCCTACAATGAGCAGTTCTTC. The chain uses TRBV6-6 and TRBJ2-1; perhaps TRBD1 as D (6 bases). V lost 6 bases and J 0 bases, leaving 15 bases between the germline ends. The CDR3 has 16 residues. Germline V CDR1 and CDR2: MNHNY, SVGAGI (reference sequence).

There are a few counts of this clonotype. This rearrangement joins TRBV20-1 to TRBJ2-1; maybe TRBD2 (5 bases). CDR1 is DFQATT, CDR2 SNEGSKA, per germline (reference sequence). Trimming took off 0 bases at V and 4 bases at J, with 13 bases between the two ends. This CDR3 comprises 15 residues. The CDR3 loop is CSARDGVEGYNEQFF. The CDR3 DNA sequence: TGCAGTGCTAGAGATGGGGTCGAGGGTTACAATGAGCAGTTCTTC.

The rearrangement links TRBV6-6 to TRBJ1-2; 7 nucleotides align to TRBD1. The V gene's germline CDR1 is MNHNY and CDR2 SVGAGI (reference sequence). Unmatched junction bases numbered 5, after V lost 8 bases and J lost 2 bases. The CDR3 is made up of 13 amino acids. This CDR3 reads CASGQADNYGYTF. CDR3 DNA: TGTGCCAGCGGACAGGCGGACAACTATGGCTACACCTTC.

The sample holds many counts of this clonotype. The rearrangement uses TRBV18 and TRBJ2-5; D gene ambiguous. CDR3 length: 17 residues. V was shortened by 0 bases and J by 5 bases, with 19 bases between the two germline ends. Germline V gene data show CDR1 as KGHSH and CDR2 as LQKENI. CDR3 coding DNA: TGTGCCAGCTCACCACCGTCCATGGGCACGCGAATTGAGACCCAGTACTTC. Translated, it gives CASSPPSMGTRIETQYF.

The chain has TRBV28 and TRBJ1-1; 7 nucleotides agree with TRBD1. CDR1 and CDR2 from the germline V gene are MDHEN and SYDVKM. The CDR3 is 14 residues long. J was trimmed by 2 bases and V by 4 bases; bases with no gene match: 4. The CDR3 loop reads CASSSGTENTEAFF. In nucleotides, the CDR3 is TGTGCCAGCAGTTCCGGGACAGAAAACACTGAAGCTTTCTTT. Filled out from reference TRBV28 and TRBJ1-1, the complete variable domain reads DVKVTQSSRYLVKRTGEKVFLECVQDMDHENMFWYRQDPGLGLRLIYFSYDVKMKEKGDIPEGYSVSREKKERFSLILESASTNQTSMYLCASSSGTENTEAFFGQGTRLTVV.

This clonotype was counted at least ten times. The junction departs from the called germline gene at one end, perhaps through a read error. The CDR3 DNA reads TGTGCCAGCAGTGTTGCCCGGACCTATGAGCAGTACTTC. The encoded protein is CASSVARTYEQYF. The chain carries TRBV2 and TRBJ2-7; D is uncertain. Germline-derived CDR1 and CDR2 are SNHLY and FYNNEI. The CDR3 loop spans 13 amino acids.

This clonotype was recorded many times. This chain joins TRBV20-1 and TRBJ2-3; 11 positions agree with TRBD2. CDR1 is DFQATT and CDR2 is SNEGSKA in the germline V gene (reference sequence). Trimming at V came to 3 bases and at J to 2 bases, leaving 7 bases not matched to a gene. This CDR3 has 16 amino acids. The CDR3 loop is CSASPRLAGITDTQYF. CDR3 DNA sequence: TGCAGTGCTAGCCCCAGACTAGCGGGAATCACAGATACGCAGTATTTT.

This clonotype was seen only a few times. This chain joins TRBV4-1 and TRBJ2-7, with 10 bases matching TRBD1. The CDR3 length is 17 residues. Trimming removed 4 bases from V and 7 bases from J; junction bases left unmatched: 16. Germline loops: CDR1 MGHRA, CDR2 YSYEKL. The CDR3 coding sequence is TGCGCCAGCAGCCTACTTCCGGACAGACAGGGGGCGGAGGAGCAGTACTTC. Translation gives CASSLLPDRQGAEEQYF.